One sample yielded the 5 T cell receptor beta chains listed below, sequenced in a study of shared clonotypes between healthy human individuals. Clones were read by immunoSEQ multiplex PCR, and TCRdb kept only the in-frame ones, dropping some. The sample has more than 450,000 clones, 79% seen once. Sequencing was done on a sample of PBMCs. The receptors here all came from a woman aged 40 to 50 in good health. Some clones in this sample may be carry-over from other donors' samples.

V usage is TRBV5-5 and J usage is TRBJ2-5; 8 bases map to TRBD1. CDR3 length: 15 residues. CDR1 is SGHKS and CDR2 is YYEKEE in the germline V gene (reference sequence). V lost 1 base and J lost 5; bases outside the gene matches: 7. CDR3 sequence: CASSLFRGRDETQYF. CDR3 DNA: TGTGCCAGCAGCTTGTTCAGGGGGCGCGATGAGACCCAGTACTTC.

The rearrangement joins TRBV18 to TRBJ2-1, with D possibly being TRBD1 (6 bases). CDR3 size: 13 residues. Germline V gives CDR1 KGHSH, CDR2 LQKENI. Trimming took off 4 bases at V and 9 bases at J, with 13 bases between the two ends. CDR3 nucleotides: TGTGCCAGCTCACGAAAACAGGGTGGTGAGCAGTTCTTC. This translates into CASSRKQGGEQFF.

This rearrangement joins TRBV7-3 to TRBJ2-1; D uncertain. V dropped 5 bases and J dropped 2 bases, with 7 bases sitting between them. Germline V lookup: CDR1 SGHTA, CDR2 FQGTGA. CDR3 size: 13 residues. DNA of the CDR3: TGTGCCAGCAGCGATGGGACCTACAATGAGCAGTTCTTC. This sequence encodes CASSDGTYNEQFF.

The V call is TRBV6-1, the J call TRBJ1-2; the D is unclear. Germline V gene data show CDR1 as MNHNS and CDR2 as SASEGT. V dropped 5 bases and J dropped 7 bases, with 14 bases sitting between them. The CDR3 is 13 residues long. CDR3 nucleotide sequence: TGTGCCAGCAGTTTAGACTCTGGGTCTGGCTACACCTTC. It yields the protein CASSLDSGSGYTF.

The J gene is TRBJ1-3, the V gene TRBV4-1; 7 bases line up with TRBD1. The CDR3 contains 16 residues. Per germline, CDR1 MGHRA and CDR2 YSYEKL. The trim removed 5 bases at V and 0 bases at J, leaving 7 bases unmatched. The CDR3 sequence is CASSAPGQSSGNTIYF. The CDR3 DNA follows: TGCGCCAGCAGCGCCCCGGGACAGAGCTCTGGAAACACCATATATTTT.